Listed below are T cell receptor beta chains from one sample, sequenced in a study of tumor-infiltrating lymphocytes in primary liver carcinoma. Using its own MiXCR run on the multiplex PCR reads, TCRdb lists one record per CDR3 protein. The sample includes about 320,000 distinct CDR3 sequences, 50% to 75% of them seen just once. The sample was peripheral blood. These TCRs come from a woman aged 25-40 years with primary liver carcinoma and hepatitis B virus infection. The CDR3 runs from the conserved cysteine through the conserved F or W. The order of the fields is J gene, clone size, V gene, D gene, CDR3 DNA, CDR3 protein. A D gene is named only where the DNA matches it firmly. Clone size is given for some rows only: seen once, a few or many times, or a class if the clone is expanded.

>TRBJ2-5|NA|TRBV29-1|NA
TGCAGCGTTGAAACCAGCCAAGAAACCCAGTATTTC
CSVETSQETQYF
>TRBJ1-6|NA|TRBV6-5|NA
TGTGCCAGCAGGGGAAGGGGGGGCCCCGCCTCCCACAATTCACCCCTCCACTTT
CASRGRGGPASHNSPLHF
>TRBJ1-2|NA|TRBV29-1|TRBD1
TGCAGCGTTGAAGACTGGGACAGGGGGGGATATGGCTACACATTC
CSVEDWDRGGYGYTF
>TRBJ2-3|NA|TRBV12-3/TRBV12-4|NA
TGTGTCAGCAGCCATCGCGAATATACGCAGTATTTT
CVSSHREYTQYF
>TRBJ2-7|NA|TRBV12-3/TRBV12-4|NA
TGTGTCAGCAGTCAGGGGGGGGCCTGCGAGCAGTACTTC
CVSSQGGACEQYF
>TRBJ2-7|few|TRBV4-3|NA
TGCGCCAGCAGCCAAGATCACCATGTCTTGAACGAGCAGTACTTC
CASSQDHHVLNEQYF
>TRBJ2-1|NA|TRBV29-1|NA
TGCAGCGTTGAAGAACCTAGCGCTAGCTCCTACAATGAGCAGTTCTTC
CSVEEPSASSYNEQFF
>TRBJ2-7|NA|TRBV13|TRBD2
TGTACCAGCAGCGCCCGGACTAGCGGGAGTTACGAGCAGTACTTC
CTSSARTSGSYEQYF
>TRBJ2-5|NA|TRBV11-3|TRBD2
TGTACCAGCACCCTATTCGCCGGGACTAGCGGCCAAGAGACCCAGTACTTC
CTSTLFAGTSGQETQYF
>TRBJ2-2|NA|TRBV19|NA
TGTGCCAGTAGTTCCAACATGGGCACCGGGGAGCTGTTTTTT
CASSSNMGTGELFF
>TRBJ2-3|NA|TRBV11-2|TRBD1
TGTGCCAGCAGTTTTGAGGACAGGAGAGGGGATACGCAGTATTTT
CASSFEDRRGDTQYF
>TRBJ2-7|NA|TRBV28|TRBD1
TGTGCCAGCAAAATTCTTGGACAGGGGGCGCGCGAGCAGTACTTC
CASKILGQGAREQYF
>TRBJ2-3|NA|TRBV2|NA
TGTGCCAGCAGTGTTGGAGGGGAAGATACGCAGTATTTT
CASSVGGEDTQYF
>TRBJ2-7|few|TRBV7-8|NA
TGTGCCAGCGCCCTTTCCTACGAGCAGTACTTC
CASALSYEQYF
>TRBJ2-5|few|TRBV30|TRBD2
TGTGCCTGGAGCGGGACTAGCGGGAACCAAGAGACCCAGTACTTC
CAWSGTSGNQETQYF
>TRBJ1-5|few|TRBV6-5|NA
TGTGCCAGCAGCGACGGTAGCAATCAGCCCCAGCATTTT
CASSDGSNQPQHF
>TRBJ2-1|NA|TRBV7-9|TRBD2
TGTGCCAGCAGCCTCCGGACTAGCAATGAGCAGTTCTTC
CASSLRTSNEQFF
>TRBJ2-1|many|TRBV11-3|TRBD2
TGTGCCAGCAGCTCCATCAGGGGACTAGCGGGAGACGAGGAGCAGTTCTTC
CASSSIRGLAGDEEQFF
>TRBJ1-6|NA|TRBV10-3|TRBD1
TGTACCATCAAGGGACAGGAATATTCACCCCTCCACTTT
CTIKGQEYSPLHF